These 19 T cell receptor beta chains came from one sample sequenced in a study of cytomegalovirus exposure and HLA in healthy donors (dated by TCRdb to the late 2010s). The library was obtained by the immunoSEQ multiplex PCR assay. The multiplex PCR relied on a mix of 60 forward primers for TCR Vbeta segments and 13 reverse primers for TCR Jbeta segments. TCRdb limited this immuneACCESS table to in-frame rearrangements with V and J called. A share of clones is missing; checked studies link under half to unresolved V genes, and the rest is unexplained. The table for this sample lists about 140,000 clones; 65% to 90% of them were counted only once. Clones ranked in the top ten supply 1.2% of the sample. Sequenced material: PBMCs. The source is a female donor in good health and CMV-seronegative.

The genes are TRBV21-1 and TRBJ2-1; the table names TRBD2, a call not compared with the DNA. TRBV21-1 is a documented pseudogene. CDR3 length: 15 residues. This CDR3 is CASSKGRISYNEQFF. The CDR3 DNA follows: TGTGCCAGCAGCAAAGGGCGGATTTCCTACAATGAGCAGTTCTTC.

This sequence joins TRBV29-1 and TRBJ2-1; weak D call: TRBD1 (6 bases). CDR1 is SQVTM and CDR2 is ANQGSEA in the germline V gene. The CDR3 contains 11 residues. The CDR3 nucleotides read TGCAGTCAGGGGCGCTACAATGAGCAGTTCTTC. Translation gives CSQGRYNEQFF.

The sample holds a few counts of this clone. The chain links TRBV30 to TRBJ1-1, with D perhaps matching TRBD1 (5 bases). V lost 3 bases to trimming and J lost 3 bases, with 14 bases between them. The CDR3 covers 14 residues. The germline V gene encodes CDR1 GTSNPN and CDR2 SVGIG (reference sequence). This CDR3 is CAWSRVDGHTEAFF. CDR3 nucleotide sequence: TGTGCCTGGAGCAGGGTAGATGGGCACACTGAAGCTTTCTTT.

This clone has more than one count but fewer than ten. The chain combines TRBV5-8 with TRBJ1-5; D is unresolved. Trimming removed 4 bases from V and 9 bases from J, with 11 bases in between. The CDR3 totals 12 residues. The germline V gene has CDR1 SGHTS and CDR2 YDEGEE. CDR3 region: CASSLDKVPQHF. DNA for the CDR3: TGTGCCAGCAGCCTCGACAAGGTGCCCCAGCATTTT.

The V gene is TRBV9, the J gene TRBJ1-1; 7 bases are shared with TRBD1. The germline CDR1 and CDR2 sequences are SGDLS and YYNGEE. The CDR3 runs 13 residues. After removal of 0 bases from V and 7 bases from J, the junction contained 3 bases not matched to a gene. CDR3 region: CASSVAGTDEAFF. The CDR3 nucleotides read TGTGCCAGCAGCGTAGCGGGGACAGATGAAGCTTTCTTT.

The V call is TRBV5-8, the J call TRBJ2-7; the D gene is possibly TRBD1 (5 bases). From germline, CDR1 is SGHTS and CDR2 YDEGEE. Trimming stripped 3 bases from V and 3 bases from J, with 7 bases between. CDR3 size: 12 residues. CDR3 protein: CASSSGFYEQYF. The DNA for the CDR3 is TGTGCCAGCAGCTCAGGGTTCTACGAGCAGTACTTC.

This chain joins TRBV7-9 and TRBJ1-2; TRBD1 matches 7 bases. With 6 bases clipped from V and 4 bases from J, the junction kept 8 bases outside the gene matches. The CDR3 is 14 residues long. Per germline, CDR1 SEHNR and CDR2 FQNEAQ (reference sequence). CDR3 DNA: TGTGCCAGCAGTTCCGGGACAGAATTCTATGGCTACACCTTC. Amino acid sequence: CASSSGTEFYGYTF.

This clone is a singleton in its sample. The chain joins TRBV28 to TRBJ2-7; 7 positions match TRBD2. V gave up 4 bases and J gave up 1 base; unmatched junction bases: 7. The CDR3 is 15 residues long. Germline V CDR1 and CDR2: MDHEN, SYDVKM. In nucleotides, the CDR3 is TGTGCCAGCAGTTGGCGGCGGGAGCTTTCCTACGAGCAGTACTTC. This translates into CASSWRRELSYEQYF.

The chain uses TRBV4-1 and TRBJ2-1; 9 positions match TRBD2. V was clipped by 7 bases and J by 0 bases; unmatched bases: 4. CDR3 size: 15 residues. Germline V gene sequence: CDR1 MGHRA, CDR2 YSYEKL. The CDR3 reads CASTLSGSSYNEQFF. CDR3 nucleotides: TGCGCCAGCACTCTTAGCGGGAGCTCCTACAATGAGCAGTTCTTC.

The chain has TRBV27 and TRBJ1-1, with D tentatively TRBD1 (6 bases). CDR3 length: 13 amino acids. Germline V gives CDR1 MNHEY, CDR2 SMNVEV (reference sequence). The V gene lost 8 bases and the J gene lost 0 bases, with 10 bases spanning the gap. DNA for the CDR3: TGTGCCAGCGCGGACAGATTGAACACTGAAGCTTTCTTT. Translated: CASADRLNTEAFF.

The gene calls are TRBV2 and TRBJ2-3, with D perhaps TRBD2 (6 bases). V lost 6 bases, J lost 6 bases, and 16 bases lay in between. CDR1 is SNHLY, CDR2 FYNNEI, per germline. This CDR3 comprises 14 residues. CDR3 DNA: TGTGCCAGCAGAGGCCGTAGACTAGTCGATACGCAGTATTTT. This translates into CASRGRRLVDTQYF. The full variable domain, in which reference TRBV2 and TRBJ2-3 provide the parts outside the CDR3, is EPEVTQTPSHQVTQMGQEVILRCVPISNHLYFYWYRQILGQKVEFLVSFYNNEISEKSEIFDDQFSVERPDGSNFTLKIRSTKLEDSAMYFCASRGRRLVDTQYFGPGTRLTVL.

This chain connects TRBV7-9 to TRBJ1-4; D ambiguous. Between the trimmed V and J ends, which lost 3 bases and 0 bases, there was a span of 8 bases. The CDR3 spans 15 residues. Per germline, CDR1 SEHNR and CDR2 FQNEAQ (reference sequence). CDR3 loop: CASSFGEATNEKLFF. The CDR3 DNA follows: TGTGCCAGCAGCTTTGGAGAAGCAACTAATGAAAAACTGTTTTTT.

The V call is TRBV5-6, the J call TRBJ2-7, with TRBD1 identical over 8 bases. V lost 4 bases and J lost 0; bases outside the gene matches: 3. This CDR3 comprises 14 residues. CDR1 and CDR2 from the germline V gene are SGHDT and YYEEEE. CDR3 DNA: TGTGCCAGCAGCCGGACAGGGTTCTCCTACGAGCAGTACTTC. Its protein product is CASSRTGFSYEQYF.

This chain uses TRBV6-1 with TRBJ2-5; 9 bases line up with TRBD2. Unmatched junction bases numbered 6, after V lost 0 bases and J lost 1 base. The CDR3 has 17 amino acids. Looked up from germline, CDR1 is MNHNS and CDR2 is SASEGT. The CDR3 sequence is CASSEASSGTLQETQYF. CDR3 sequence (DNA): TGTGCCAGCAGTGAAGCCTCTAGCGGGACCCTCCAAGAGACCCAGTACTTC.

The V gene is TRBV6-6, the J gene TRBJ2-7; 7 bases are shared with TRBD1. The CDR3 sequence is 14 residues long. Trimming took 7 bases from V and 0 from J; bases not matched to a gene: 6. The germline CDR1 and CDR2 sequences are MNHNY and SVGAGI (reference sequence). CDR3 protein: CASKSGQNSYEQYF. Written as DNA, the CDR3 is TGTGCCAGCAAATCGGGACAGAACTCCTACGAGCAGTACTTC.

The chain couples TRBV2 to TRBJ2-3; 8 bases fit TRBD2. Germline trimming cut 6 bases from V and 2 bases from J; bases unmatched to any gene: 4. The CDR3 totals 14 residues. Germline loops: CDR1 SNHLY, CDR2 FYNNEI. CDR3 residues: CASRRAGDTDTQYF. The CDR3, as DNA: TGTGCCAGCAGAAGAGCGGGAGACACAGATACGCAGTATTTT.

The chain links TRBV6-5 to TRBJ1-5; 8 positions match TRBD1. Germline V gene sequence: CDR1 MNHEY, CDR2 SVGAGI. The CDR3 covers 14 residues. Trimming removed 6 bases from V and 6 bases from J; junction bases left unmatched: 7. The CDR3 nucleotides read TGTGCCAGCAGGACCGGACAGGGAACTCAGCCCCAGCATTTT. It translates to CASRTGQGTQPQHF.

The chain recombines TRBV19 with TRBJ1-2, with no clear D. V was trimmed by 6 bases and J by 2 bases, leaving 10 bases between them. CDR1 is LNHDA, CDR2 SQIVND, per germline (reference sequence). The CDR3 is 13 residues long. CDR3 nucleotide sequence: TGTGCCAGTAGCCTCGGGAGGAACTATGGCTACACCTTC. It specifies CASSLGRNYGYTF.

This clone was counted between two and nine times. The chain couples TRBV2 to TRBJ1-5, with D maybe TRBD1 (6 bases). The ends were cut back, 4 bases at V and 1 base at J, with 17 bases in the middle. CDR3 length: 17 amino acids. Germline loops: CDR1 SNHLY, CDR2 FYNNEI. The chain's CDR3 is CASSARGLGASNQPQHF. Written as DNA, the CDR3 is TGTGCCAGCAGTGCCCGGGGTTTGGGGGCGAGCAATCAGCCCCAGCATTTT.